This T cell receptor (beta chain) was recorded in a study of T cells after yellow fever vaccination (dated by TCRdb to between 2019 and 2020). About the full investigation: The SMART-Seq v4 Ultra Low Input RNA kit was used to prepare libraries from fractions with low cell numbers. To track T-cell clones before and after primary and booster YFV17D yellow fever vaccination, bulk TCR alpha and beta repertoires were sequenced longitudinally. Blood samples were taken at several timepoints before and after primary and secondary immunization, and bulk PBMC replicates and cell subsets were isolated. Two healthy male donors, one aged 18 to 30 and one aged 30 to 40 years, made up the cohort. Points the paper makes about the study in general: Compared with the primary T-cell response, the secondary T-cell response was faster but weaker, reaching its peak on day 5 rather than on day 15. The study included only a couple of donors, which limits how far the findings can be generalized. A small fraction of clonotypes showed up in both the CD4 and CD8 compartments, probably as a result of convergent recombination. After the booster, most clones that had expanded after primary vaccination were detected again (approximately 95% of CD4 and around 88% of CD8), suggesting broad maintenance of memory. Because abundant contaminating clonotypes from the bulk population could be contained in FACS-sorted repertoires, computational filtering was required.

This sample's treatment or condition label indicates: live attenuated yellow fever vaccine strain. A standard Ficoll-Paque protocol was used to isolate PBMCs from peripheral blood. Dynabeads CD4 and CD8 positive selection kits were used to isolate CD4 and CD8 T-cell fractions. RNA was extracted with TriZol from bulk PBMCs, CD4 and CD8 fractions, and dextramer-positive and dextramer-negative fractions. In this sample, this clonotype turned up a few times. There is no known antigen for this receptor. Base qualities are not provided; no much larger clone lies one nucleotide away. Sequencing was performed on an Illumina NovaSeq 6000. TCR cDNA was synthesized by 5'RACE template switching, through which a universal primer site and unique molecular identifiers were introduced. Priming for cDNA synthesis came from both the TCR alpha and TCR beta constant segments. Two PCR steps were used to amplify libraries, with sample barcodes and sequencing adapters being added in the second step. Sequencing of the libraries was done on either Illumina HiSeq 2500 (2x100 bp) or NovaSeq (2x150 bp). Per the source publication's procedure: Demultiplexing of reads and collapsing into UMI consensus sequences were performed with MIGEC, and V(D)J alignment was carried out with MiXCR. Vaccine-responding clonotypes were defined with edgeR using replicate PBMC samples, requiring FDR below 0.01 and a log2 fold change above 5 up to day 15. Each bulk clonotype was labeled CD4 or CD8 based on which sequenced repertoire, CD4 or CD8, contained the clonotype at higher abundance. In TCRdb, the public reads were trimmed at Q25 with fastp and aligned with MiXCR, with productive beta chains retained. One record per CDR3 amino acid sequence lists the most common genes and DNA. None of the V and J calls come from the authors' own analysis; TCRdb made them. The sample table shows 300,000 to 400,000 distinct CDR3 sequences, and approximately 12% are seen once. The leading ten clones occupy 3.3% of the sample.

CDR3 length: 18 amino acids, cysteine to phenylalanine. Of the read, only the CDR3 DNA is kept; its 54 bases are in frame from base 1. Based on the germline V gene, the CDR1 and CDR2 sequences are SGDLS and YYNGEE. From V the trimming removes 0 bases and from J it removes 2 bases, while the gene matches leave 8 bases of the junction unaccounted for. Sequencing used CD4+ T cells sorted from PBMCs, obtained 45 days after the yellow fever booster vaccination. This sequence was found in a man younger than 35 who received the YFV17D yellow fever vaccine. The receptor chain draws on TRBV9 and TRBJ2-6; TRBD1 aligns with 7 central bases. The DNA sequence follows: TGTGCCAGCAGCGTAGCGACACAGGGGCGGACTGGGGCCAACGTCCTGACTTTC. The resulting protein is CASSVATQGRTGANVLTF. The full variable domain, with segments outside the CDR3 supplied by the reference TRBV9 and TRBJ2-6 proteins, appears as DSGVTQTPKHLITATGQRVTLRCSPRSGDLSVYWYQQSLDQGLQFLIQYYNGEERAKGNILERFSAQQFPDLHSELNLSSLELGDSALYFCASSVATQGRTGANVLTFGAGSRLTVL.